The 24 T cell receptor beta chains below were found in one sample sequenced in a study of T cell clonotyping in hematopoietic cell transplantation. Assay used: immunoSEQ multiplex PCR; TCRdb lists only in-frame clones, some missing. There are some 6,500 clones in the sample; about nine tenths occur only once, and roughly 15% lies in the top ten. The sequencing used peripheral blood mononuclear cells, collected 180 days after allogeneic stem cell transplant. The receptor source for this set is a female patient aged 50-60 years who had an allogeneic stem cell transplant from an unrelated donor, so the T cells may come from the graft donor. Some clones in this sample may be carry-over from other donors' samples.

The chain joins TRBV19 to TRBJ2-3; 7 nucleotides align to TRBD1. The V segment lost 6 bases and the J segment 0 bases; nucleotides outside the gene matches: 6. Germline CDR1 and CDR2: LNHDA and SQIVND (reference sequence). The CDR3 totals 15 residues. CDR3 sequence (DNA): TGTGCCAGTAGAAATAGGGGGCCTAGCACAGATACGCAGTATTTT. Amino acids: CASRNRGPSTDTQYF.

The chain is built from TRBV6-6 and TRBJ2-2, with D unresolved. V dropped 4 bases and J dropped 6 bases, with 9 bases sitting between them. CDR1 and CDR2 (germline): MNHNY, SVGAGI (reference sequence). This CDR3 has 13 amino acids. Here the CDR3 DNA reads TGTGCCAGCAGTTTCCCCCCTCCCGGGGAGCTGTTTTTT. Amino acid sequence: CASSFPPPGELFF.

The chain uses TRBV5-8 and TRBJ1-2; 11 nucleotides align to TRBD1. CDR3 length equals 15 residues. The V gene's germline CDR1 is SGHTS and CDR2 YDEGEE. Unmatched junction bases numbered 4, after V lost 2 bases and J lost 4 bases. In nucleotides, the CDR3 is TGTGCCAGCAGCTTTGGACAGGGGGCGCGCTATGGCTACACCTTC. It codes for CASSFGQGARYGYTF.

This sequence joins TRBV7-8 and TRBJ2-3, with TRBD1 matching 7 bases. CDR1 and CDR2 (germline): SGHVS, FQNEAQ. The CDR3 length is 15 residues. Losses at the gene ends were 5 bases for V and 2 bases for J; bases not matched to a gene: 7. The chain's CDR3 is CASSGRGGFTDTQYF. The CDR3 nucleotides read TGTGCCAGCAGCGGGAGAGGGGGCTTCACAGATACGCAGTATTTT.

This CDR3 reads CASSRANTGELFF. The CDR3 DNA sequence: TGCGCCAGCAGCCGCGCGAACACCGGGGAGCTGTTTTTT. J is TRBJ2-2 and V is TRBV5-1, with D hard to call. The CDR3 has 13 amino acids. V lost 4 bases and J 0 bases, leaving 4 bases between the germline ends. The germline CDR1 and CDR2 sequences are SGHRS and YFSETQ.

The V call is TRBV5-4, the J call TRBJ2-2, with 7 positions matching TRBD1. CDR1 is SGHNT and CDR2 is YYREEE in the germline V gene (reference sequence). The CDR3 has 14 amino acids. The junction had 1 base not matched to a gene; V was cut back by 1 base and J by 4 bases. The CDR3 here is CASSLPGGTGELFF. The CDR3, as DNA: TGTGCCAGCAGCTTGCCAGGGGGCACCGGGGAGCTGTTTTTT.

The rearrangement links TRBV27 to TRBJ2-2; TRBD2 agrees at 15 bases. J was trimmed by 5 bases and V by 4 bases; bases with no gene match: 5. This CDR3 is built from 17 residues. CDR1 is MNHEY and CDR2 is SMNVEV in the germline V gene (reference sequence). The CDR3 sequence: CASSWTSGGAVTGELFF. CDR3 nucleotides: TGTGCCAGCAGTTGGACTAGCGGGGGGGCCGTAACCGGGGAGCTGTTTTTT.

The J gene is TRBJ1-2, the V gene TRBV4-1, with D tentatively TRBD1 (6 bases). Germline CDR1 reads MGHRA; CDR2 reads YSYEKL. V dropped 1 base and J dropped 4 bases, with 13 bases sitting between them. The CDR3 length is 15 residues. In DNA form, the CDR3 reads TGCGCCAGCAGCCAAGTCGGACAGTCACTCTATGGCTACACCTTC. Protein: CASSQVGQSLYGYTF.

This rearrangement joins TRBV29-1 to TRBJ2-5; 10 nucleotides line up with TRBD2. The V and J ends lost 5 bases and 1 base, in that order; junction bases with no gene match: 19. This CDR3 has 19 amino acids. CDR1 and CDR2 (germline): SQVTM, ANQGSEA. The CDR3 DNA reads as TGCAGCGTTTTCTCCGGGACAGCGACTAGCGGGCCGGTCCAAGAGACCCAGTACTTC. It encodes CSVFSGTATSGPVQETQYF.

The gene calls are TRBV5-1 and TRBJ2-1; the D is unclear. V shed 0 bases and J shed 1 base, with 8 bases lying between them. The CDR3 is 15 amino acids. Germline CDR1 SGHRS, CDR2 YFSETQ. CDR3 in amino acids: CASSLEGDSYNEQFF. CDR3 bases: TGCGCCAGCAGCTTGGAAGGAGATTCCTACAATGAGCAGTTCTTC.

The chain links TRBV19 to TRBJ2-6, with unresolved D. CDR3 length: 13 residues. Germline CDR1 is LNHDA and CDR2 is SQIVND (reference sequence). V was trimmed by 7 bases and J by 0 bases, leaving 4 bases between them. The CDR3 loop reads CASTSSGANVLTF. The CDR3 DNA sequence: TGTGCCAGTACCTCCTCTGGGGCCAACGTCCTGACTTTC. The entire variable domain, with the rest obtained from reference TRBV19 and TRBJ2-6, is as follows: DGGITQSPKYLFRKEGQNVTLSCEQNLNHDAMYWYRQDPGQGLRLIYYSQIVNDFQKGDIAEGYSVSREKKESFPLTVTSAQKNPTAFYLCASTSSGANVLTFGAGSRLTVL.

The rearrangement uses TRBV19 and TRBJ2-1; 10 bases are a match to TRBD2. The germline CDR1 and CDR2 sequences are LNHDA and SQIVND (reference sequence). J lost 4 bases, V lost 5 bases, and 5 bases had no gene match. The CDR3 loop spans 15 amino acids. DNA of the CDR3: TGTGCCAGTAGTCTAACTAGCGGGGATTACAATGAGCAGTTCTTC. Its translation: CASSLTSGDYNEQFF.

This clone was detected once. The rearrangement uses TRBV11-3 and TRBJ2-2; possibly TRBD2 for D (7 bases). This CDR3 spans 14 amino acids. Germline loops: CDR1 SGHNT, CDR2 YENEEA. V lost 4 bases, J lost 6 bases, and 12 bases lay in between. The CDR3 here is CASSSRGPPGELFF. CDR3 nucleotides: TGTGCCAGCAGCTCGCGGGGGCCCCCCGGGGAGCTGTTTTTT.

The J gene is TRBJ2-7, the V gene TRBV2, with D possibly being TRBD2 (6 bases). The CDR3 sequence is 13 residues long. CDR1 is SNHLY, CDR2 FYNNEI, per germline. V was cut by 2 bases and J by 5 bases, with 10 bases left in between. The chain's CDR3 is CASSESWGDEQYF. The CDR3 region has the DNA TGTGCCAGCAGTGAAAGCTGGGGGGACGAGCAGTACTTC.

This chain uses TRBV18 with TRBJ2-3; 13 nucleotides agree with TRBD2. CDR3 length equals 18 residues. V lost 1 base to trimming and J lost 0 bases; unmatched junction nucleotides: 4. Looked up from germline, CDR1 is KGHSH and CDR2 is LQKENI. CDR3 sequence: CASSPRTSGGPSTDTQYF. CDR3 in DNA: TGTGCCAGCTCACCACGGACTAGCGGGGGACCTAGCACAGATACGCAGTATTTT.

The chain uses TRBV6-6 and TRBJ1-6, with D possibly TRBD1 on 6 matching bases. This CDR3 region has 14 residues. Germline V gives CDR1 MNHNY, CDR2 SVGAGI (reference sequence). V was clipped by 4 bases and J by 8 bases, with 12 bases between them. The CDR3 DNA sequence: TGTGCCAGCAGTTGGACGAGGGGGGATTCACCCCTCCACTTT. Translated, it gives CASSWTRGDSPLHF.

The CDR3 protein is CAISEYSSGANEQFF. The DNA of the CDR3 is TGTGCCATCAGTGAGTATTCTAGCGGGGCCAATGAGCAGTTCTTC. This sequence joins TRBV10-3 and TRBJ2-1, with 9 bases aligning to TRBD2. The CDR3 sequence is 15 residues long. The V and J ends lost 1 base and 6 bases, in that order; junction bases with no gene match: 4. Germline V gene sequence: CDR1 ENHRY, CDR2 SYGVKD.

The chain has TRBV27 and TRBJ2-7; maybe TRBD1 (5 bases). V dropped 4 bases and J dropped 9 bases, with 16 bases sitting between them. CDR1 is MNHEY and CDR2 is SMNVEV in the germline V gene (reference sequence). The CDR3 extends over 13 amino acids. DNA for the CDR3: TGTGCCAGCAGTTGGGGCCAGCAATACTTGCAGTACTTC. The encoded protein is CASSWGQQYLQYF.

This clone was recorded only once. The V call is TRBV30, the J call TRBJ2-5; D is unresolved. The CDR3 covers 14 residues. V shed 0 bases and J shed 1 base, with 9 bases lying between them. Germline CDR1 and CDR2: GTSNPN and SVGIG (reference sequence). CDR3 in DNA: TGTGCCTGGAGTGTCCGCGTACGCCAAGAGACCCAGTACTTC. This sequence encodes CAWSVRVRQETQYF.

V usage is TRBV5-1 and J usage is TRBJ2-2, with D perhaps being TRBD1 or TRBD2 (5 bases each). Trimming cost V 0 bases and J 2 bases, with 11 bases left between them. The CDR3 totals 16 residues. Germline V CDR1 and CDR2: SGHRS, YFSETQ. CDR3 amino acids: CASSLGDRENTGELFF. In DNA form, the CDR3 reads TGCGCCAGCAGCTTGGGGGACCGCGAAAACACCGGGGAGCTGTTTTTT.

The CDR3 nucleotides are TGTGCCAGTAGTATAGGGGCAGCTACTGAAGCTTTCTTT. Translated, it gives CASSIGAATEAFF. The chain has TRBV19 and TRBJ1-1; D is unclear. Trimming removed 1 base at V and 5 bases at J, with 8 bases between. The CDR3 sequence is 13 residues long. Germline assignment: CDR1 LNHDA and CDR2 SQIVND (reference sequence).

The chain couples TRBV2 to TRBJ2-7; 7 positions match TRBD1. The germline gives CDR1 SNHLY, CDR2 FYNNEI. This CDR3 region has 15 residues. Germline trimming cut 6 bases from V and 5 bases from J; bases unmatched to any gene: 13. CDR3 loop: CASSRPHGQVHEQYF. The DNA of the CDR3 is TGTGCCAGCAGCAGGCCACATGGACAGGTCCACGAGCAGTACTTC. Full variable domain (missing parts from reference TRBV2 and TRBJ2-7): EPEVTQTPSHQVTQMGQEVILRCVPISNHLYFYWYRQILGQKVEFLVSFYNNEISEKSEIFDDQFSVERPDGSNFTLKIRSTKLEDSAMYFCASSRPHGQVHEQYFGPGTRLTVT.

This clone came up a few times. The chain carries TRBV4-2 and TRBJ2-5; no firm D call. The CDR3 extends over 14 amino acids. Germline-derived CDR1 and CDR2 are LGHNA and YNFKEQ. Trimming cost V 1 base and J 1 base, with 7 bases left between them. The DNA of the CDR3 is TGTGCCAGCAGCCAAGGGCGGCGCCAAGAGACCCAGTACTTC. Translation: CASSQGRRQETQYF.

This chain connects TRBV7-9 to TRBJ2-7, with 7 positions matching TRBD1. Germline V gene data show CDR1 as SEHNR and CDR2 as FQNEAQ (reference sequence). This CDR3 has 14 residues. With 6 bases clipped from V and 0 bases from J, the junction kept 5 bases outside the gene matches. In DNA form, the CDR3 reads TGTGCCAGCAGTTTGACAGGGCCCTCCTACGAGCAGTACTTC. Translating it yields CASSLTGPSYEQYF. Full variable domain (remainder filled in from reference TRBV7-9 and TRBJ2-7): DTGVSQNPRHKITKRGQNVTFRCDPISEHNRLYWYRQTLGQGPEFLTYFQNEAQLEKSRLLSDRFSAERPKGSFSTLEIQRTEQGDSAMYLCASSLTGPSYEQYFGPGTRLTVT.